This entry lists 4 T cell receptor beta chains sequenced from one sample in a study of early T cells in non-severe SARS-CoV-2 infection. TCRdb itself ran the 5' RACE reads through MiXCR, one entry per CDR3 protein. This sample has 65,000 to 95,000 distinct CDR3 sequences, with less than 5.5% found just once. Here the sequenced sample was whole blood, taken at baseline. The receptors were gathered from an adult who was a healthcare worker with PCR-confirmed SARS-CoV-2 infection or an uninfected control (not recorded which).

This clonotype was counted ten times or more. The V gene is TRBV7-8, the J gene TRBJ1-5; 7 bases are shared with TRBD1. CDR1 is SGHVS, CDR2 FQNEAQ, per germline. V was pared by 4 bases and J by 1 base, with 7 bases of the junction left unmatched. The CDR3 spans 16 residues. The CDR3 DNA reads as TGTGCCAGCAGCTCGTCAGGGGGGTTAAGCAATCAGCCCCAGCATTTT. Encoded protein: CASSSSGGLSNQPQHF.

This clonotype was detected ten times or more. The chain has TRBV28 and TRBJ2-7; TRBD1 might be the D (7 bases). This CDR3 region has 12 residues. V was trimmed by 8 bases and J by 10 bases, leaving 18 bases between them. Germline CDR1 and CDR2: MDHEN and SYDVKM. CDR3 bases: TGTGCCAGCCATTCTAGCGAGGGGGCACAGTACTTC. Protein sequence: CASHSSEGAQYF.

The rearrangement links TRBV20-1 to TRBJ2-7; tentative D call: TRBD2 (6 bases). The CDR3 sequence is 15 residues long. Germline-derived CDR1 and CDR2 are DFQATT and SNEGSKA (reference sequence). V shed 2 bases and J shed 7 bases, with 21 bases lying between them. Here the CDR3 reads CSARRPGERKLEQYF. DNA of the CDR3: TGCAGTGCTAGAAGGCCGGGGGAGAGGAAGTTGGAGCAGTACTTC.

This clonotype was detected a few times. The chain couples TRBV7-9 to TRBJ2-5; weak D call: TRBD1 (6 bases). The CDR3 runs to 16 residues. The germline V gene encodes CDR1 SEHNR and CDR2 FQNEAQ (reference sequence). The germline V and J ends were trimmed by 8 bases and 2 bases, with 21 bases remaining between them. The CDR3 region is CASGFSPGTPQETQYF. The CDR3 nucleotides are TGTGCCAGCGGATTCTCCCCCGGGACACCACAAGAGACCCAGTACTTC. Drawing the rest from reference TRBV7-9 and TRBJ2-5, the complete variable domain is DTGVSQNPRHKITKRGQNVTFRCDPISEHNRLYWYRQTLGQGPEFLTYFQNEAQLEKSRLLSDRFSAERPKGSFSTLEIQRTEQGDSAMYLCASGFSPGTPQETQYFGPGTRLLVL.